This section outlines one T cell receptor beta chain sequence together with its context. Its antigen is not identified. This sample is part of a study of T cells in localized non-small cell lung cancer. Points from the study as a whole: Tumor trailed uninvolved adjacent lung in T cell clonality, which peaked there. Adjacent lung held a median roughly 54 of the top 100 tumor clones. A higher density of T cells in blood coincided with extended overall survival.

Clones were read by immunoSEQ multiplex PCR, and TCRdb kept only the in-frame ones, dropping some. The profile shows more than 12,000 clones, approximately 85% of them singletons. Germline CDR1 and CDR2: KGHSH and LQKENI. Trimming left V 2 bases short and J 4 bases short, with 6 bases between. The CDR3 is 13 residues long. The chain is built from TRBV18 and TRBJ1-3; D is uncertain. Sequenced here: peripheral blood, sampled before any cancer treatment. This TCR was sampled from a female donor over 55 with stage I squamous cell lung carcinoma. This CDR3 is CASSPSGGNTIYF. The CDR3 DNA reads as TGTGCCAGCTCACCATCTGGGGGAAACACCATATATTTT. The variable domain in full, with the rest retrieved from reference TRBV18 and TRBJ1-3, is NAGVMQNPRHLVRRRGQEARLRCSPMKGHSHVYWYRQLPEEGLKFMVYLQKENIIDESGMPKERFSAEFPKEGPSILRIQQVVRGDSAAYFCASSPSGGNTIYFGEGSWLTVV.